These 32 T cell receptor beta chains originate from one sample sequenced in a study of blood T cell repertoires in COVID-19. Here immunoSEQ multiplex PCR was the method, and the copy in TCRdb shows in-frame clones only, minus some. The table shows approximately 340,000 clones, with approximately 93% occurring only once. The sample consisted of PBMCs or T cells enriched from blood (not recorded which). The receptors here all came from a woman aged 40 to 55 who had been exposed to COVID-19.

CDR3 region: CASSAGTLFGGYTF. CDR3 bases: TGTGCCAGCAGCGCGGGGACCCTTTTTGGAGGCTACACCTTC. V and J are TRBV5-5 and TRBJ1-2; tentatively, D is TRBD1 (5 bases). With 4 bases removed from V and 8 bases from J, the gap between germline ends came to 18 bases. This CDR3 has 14 amino acids. CDR1 is SGHKS, CDR2 YYEKEE, per germline (reference sequence).

This chain joins TRBV29-1 and TRBJ2-1; D may be TRBD1 (5 bases). In germline, CDR1 is SQVTM, CDR2 ANQGSEA. With 6 bases removed from V and 0 bases from J, the gap between germline ends came to 12 bases. CDR3 length equals 14 residues. CDR3 nucleotides: TGCAGCGTCGCTACAGGTAGCTCCTACAATGAGCAGTTCTTC. Protein: CSVATGSSYNEQFF.

This clone was found once. V gene TRBV19 combines with J gene TRBJ1-2; 9 bases are a match to TRBD1. This CDR3 region has 14 residues. Germline V gene lookup returns CDR1 LNHDA and CDR2 SQIVND (reference sequence). Germline trimming cut 9 bases from V and 6 bases from J; bases unmatched to any gene: 11. CDR3 residues: CASRPGTGFHGYTF. The DNA of the CDR3 is TGTGCCAGCCGTCCCGGGACAGGGTTCCATGGCTACACCTTC.

This sequence joins TRBV7-9 and TRBJ2-2; possible D gene TRBD1, 6 bases. CDR3 length: 14 amino acids. Trimming took 6 bases from V and 7 from J, leaving 15 bases between them. The germline gives CDR1 SEHNR, CDR2 FQNEAQ (reference sequence). The CDR3 bases are TGTGCCAGCAGGACCCCGACAGGACTCGGGGAGCTGTTTTTT. Protein: CASRTPTGLGELFF.

This chain joins TRBV30 and TRBJ2-2; D is perhaps TRBD2 (5 bases). Germline V gene sequence: CDR1 GTSNPN, CDR2 SVGIG (reference sequence). The CDR3 is made up of 14 amino acids. V shed 4 bases and J shed 2 bases, with 11 bases lying between them. The chain's CDR3 is CAWTEGLNTGELFF. The DNA of the CDR3 is TGTGCCTGGACCGAGGGTTTAAACACCGGGGAGCTGTTTTTT.

V usage is TRBV18 and J usage is TRBJ1-3; D is perhaps TRBD1 (5 bases). The V end lost 0 bases, the J end lost 1 base, and 7 bases lay between the germline ends. The CDR3 runs 15 residues. Germline lookup yields CDR1 KGHSH and CDR2 LQKENI. CDR3 DNA sequence: TGTGCCAGCTCACCACCCGGGACTTCTGGAAACACCATATATTTT. Translated: CASSPPGTSGNTIYF. The full variable domain, rest sourced from reference TRBV18 and TRBJ1-3, is NAGVMQNPRHLVRRRGQEARLRCSPMKGHSHVYWYRQLPEEGLKFMVYLQKENIIDESGMPKERFSAEFPKEGPSILRIQQVVRGDSAAYFCASSPPGTSGNTIYFGEGSWLTVV.

V usage is TRBV27 and J usage is TRBJ2-7; TRBD1 agrees at 8 bases. In germline, CDR1 is MNHEY, CDR2 SMNVEV (reference sequence). The CDR3 runs 15 residues. Trimming at V came to 8 bases and at J to 3 bases, leaving 12 bases not matched to a gene. This CDR3 is CASLAWYDRGYEQYF. The CDR3 coding sequence is TGTGCCAGCCTCGCTTGGTACGACAGGGGCTACGAGCAGTACTTC.

V gene TRBV7-2 combines with J gene TRBJ2-2; no definite D call. The V end was cut by 1 base, the J end by 4 bases, with 13 bases between. CDR1 and CDR2 (germline): SGHTA, FQGNSA. This CDR3 region has 16 residues. The CDR3 loop reads CASSLDSSRSTGELFF. DNA of the CDR3: TGTGCCAGCAGCTTAGATTCGTCGAGGTCCACCGGGGAGCTGTTTTTT.

V gene TRBV19 combines with J gene TRBJ2-6; D remains ambiguous. The CDR3 runs to 15 residues. From germline, CDR1 is LNHDA and CDR2 SQIVND (reference sequence). The V end was cut by 1 base, the J end by 4 bases, with 8 bases between. CDR3 region: CASSIGSQGANVLTF. CDR3 sequence (DNA): TGTGCCAGTAGTATAGGTAGCCAGGGGGCCAACGTCCTGACTTTC.

The V call is TRBV10-3, the J call TRBJ1-1; no clear D gene. Trimming took 6 bases from V and 0 from J, leaving 8 bases between them. The CDR3 totals 13 residues. Germline loops: CDR1 ENHRY, CDR2 SYGVKD. CDR3 in amino acids: CAIRVGLNTEAFF. The CDR3 nucleotides read TGTGCCATCAGAGTTGGCCTGAACACTGAAGCTTTCTTT.

The chain links TRBV12-3 or TRBV12-4 to TRBJ1-2; no firm D call. The CDR3 runs 12 residues. V dropped 5 bases and J dropped 4 bases, with 8 bases sitting between them. CDR3 amino acids: CASSERSYGYTF. CDR3 coding DNA: TGTGCCAGCAGTGAGCGGAGCTATGGCTACACCTTC.

The chain links TRBV27 to TRBJ1-1, with TRBD1 matching 11 bases. With 0 bases clipped from V and 8 bases from J, the junction kept 2 bases outside the gene matches. The V gene's germline CDR1 is MNHEY and CDR2 SMNVEV (reference sequence). CDR3 length: 14 amino acids. CDR3 in DNA: TGTGCCAGCAGTTTATCTGGACAGGGGGCCGAAGCTTTCTTT. It specifies CASSLSGQGAEAFF.

This clone was observed a single time. This rearrangement joins TRBV23-1 to TRBJ1-5; possible D gene TRBD1, 6 bases. TRBV23-1 carries the ORF label, with uncertain function. The CDR3 totals 18 residues. The germline V and J ends were trimmed by 3 bases and 2 bases, with 20 bases remaining between them. The CDR3 coding sequence is TGCGCCAGCAGTCACCACTCTCTTACAGGGTCTGGCAATCAGCCCCAGCATTTT. The encoded protein is CASSHHSLTGSGNQPQHF.

The CDR3 DNA reads TGTGCCAGCAGCCGAGGGGACAGTCTCGACTATGGCTACACCTTC. Translation gives CASSRGDSLDYGYTF. The chain carries TRBV3-1 (or the pseudogene TRBV3-2) and TRBJ1-2, with 7 bases lining up with TRBD1. In germline, CDR1 is LGHDT, CDR2 YNNKEL (reference sequence). The CDR3 loop spans 15 amino acids. Losses at the gene ends were 4 bases for V and 3 bases for J; bases not matched to a gene: 8.

The chain has TRBV5-1 and TRBJ2-7; 11 nucleotides line up with TRBD1. Germline CDR1 and CDR2: SGHRS and YFSETQ. CDR3 size: 14 residues. V shed 1 base, J shed 7 bases, and the junction held 4 bases outside the gene matches. The CDR3 is CASSLRTGGGEQYF. The CDR3 DNA reads TGCGCCAGCAGCTTGCGGACAGGGGGCGGGGAGCAGTACTTC.

DNA for the CDR3: TGTGCCAGTAGAGGGTGGGAGGGCCGTACCGGGGAGCTGTTTTTT. Translating gives CASRGWEGRTGELFF. The rearrangement joins TRBV19 to TRBJ2-2; 7 nucleotides match TRBD2. The V gene's germline CDR1 is LNHDA and CDR2 SQIVND (reference sequence). The CDR3 contains 15 residues. V was clipped by 6 bases and J by 5 bases; unmatched bases: 9.

The V call is TRBV7-8, the J call TRBJ1-3; 7 bases agree with TRBD1. Germline V gene data show CDR1 as SGHVS and CDR2 as FQNEAQ. The junction had 8 bases not matched to a gene; V was cut back by 0 bases and J by 9 bases. There are 15 residues in the CDR3. The DNA of the CDR3 is TGTGCCAGCAGCTTAGCGCCCCGACAGGGTTCCACCATATATTTT. Its translation is CASSLAPRQGSTIYF.

This clone was picked up a small number of times. The chain carries TRBV6-2 or TRBV6-3 and TRBJ2-3; 7 bases match TRBD2. This CDR3 comprises 14 residues. V dropped 5 bases and J dropped 5; count of bases not matched to a gene: 7. Looked up from germline, CDR1 is MNHEY and CDR2 is SVGEGT. Here the CDR3 DNA reads TGTGCCAGCAGTCTAGCGGTCCGGGGAGATACGCAGTATTTT. Its translation is CASSLAVRGDTQYF.

The sample holds one count of this clone. The genes are TRBV18 and TRBJ1-5; 8 bases are shared with TRBD1. CDR1 and CDR2 (germline): KGHSH, LQKENI. CDR3 length: 16 residues. Trimming cost V 4 bases and J 0 bases; bases outside gene matches: 5. CDR3 protein: CASSQQGVYSNQPQHF. DNA for the CDR3: TGTGCCAGCTCACAACAGGGGGTTTATAGCAATCAGCCCCAGCATTTT.

J is TRBJ1-3 and V is TRBV12-3 or TRBV12-4; no clear D. V was trimmed by 5 bases and J by 0 bases, leaving 5 bases between them. This CDR3 comprises 13 residues. CDR3 DNA sequence: TGTGCCAGCAGTCCCAGCTCTGGAAACACCATATATTTT. This translates into CASSPSSGNTIYF.

The chain carries TRBV3-1 (or the pseudogene TRBV3-2) and TRBJ2-2; 7 nucleotides agree with TRBD1. In germline, CDR1 is LGHDT, CDR2 YNNKEL (reference sequence). Trimming took 6 bases from V and 3 from J; bases not matched to a gene: 10. CDR3 length: 16 residues. The CDR3 DNA sequence: TGTGCCAGCAGAAAAGACAGGGTTCGCTACACCGGGGAGCTGTTTTTT. It encodes CASRKDRVRYTGELFF.

This chain uses TRBV19 with TRBJ1-5, with 7 bases aligning to TRBD1. The V gene's germline CDR1 is LNHDA and CDR2 SQIVND (reference sequence). The CDR3 has 15 residues. Unmatched junction bases numbered 7, after V lost 5 bases and J lost 3 bases. DNA for the CDR3: TGTGCCAGTAGTGTTGGACAGGCTTACAATCAGCCCCAGCATTTT. Protein sequence: CASSVGQAYNQPQHF.

V usage is TRBV11-2 and J usage is TRBJ2-3; 10 nucleotides agree with TRBD2. Germline trimming cut 1 base from V and 0 bases from J; bases unmatched to any gene: 7. This CDR3 region has 18 residues. Germline CDR1 is SGHAT and CDR2 is FQNNGV. The DNA for the CDR3 is TGTGCCAGCAGCTTAGTCCCTAGCGGGGGAGTTAGCACAGATACGCAGTATTTT. Translating it yields CASSLVPSGGVSTDTQYF.

The genes are TRBV5-1 and TRBJ2-3; 7 bases are shared with TRBD2. Germline V gene sequence: CDR1 SGHRS, CDR2 YFSETQ. V lost 4 bases, J lost 1 base, and 6 bases stayed unmatched. The CDR3 length is 15 residues. The CDR3, as DNA: TGCGCCAGCAGCCAAAAGGCGGGGGGCACAGATACGCAGTATTTT. Amino acid sequence: CASSQKAGGTDTQYF.

The chain is built from TRBV19 and TRBJ1-2; 8 nucleotides agree with TRBD1. The length of the CDR3 is 13 residues. In germline, CDR1 is LNHDA, CDR2 SQIVND (reference sequence). V lost 6 bases to trimming and J lost 6 bases; unmatched junction nucleotides: 6. CDR3 in amino acids: CASRTRTGNGYTF. In nucleotides, the CDR3 is TGTGCCAGTAGGACGAGGACAGGGAATGGCTACACCTTC.

The chain has TRBV6-4 and TRBJ2-5; maybe TRBD2 (6 bases). The CDR3 is 13 amino acids. The germline V gene encodes CDR1 MRHNA and CDR2 SNTAGT. Trimming removed 3 bases from V and 7 bases from J, with 12 bases in between. The CDR3 loop reads CASSEEGYGTQYF. In nucleotides, the CDR3 is TGTGCCAGCAGTGAGGAGGGTTATGGGACCCAGTACTTC.

V and J are TRBV27 and TRBJ1-1, with D maybe TRBD1 (5 bases). The CDR3 consists of 17 residues. The V and J ends lost 6 bases and 3 bases respectively, with 23 bases between them. Per germline, CDR1 MNHEY and CDR2 SMNVEV (reference sequence). As DNA, the CDR3 is TGTGCCAGCAGGGGGAGGGGTATTAAAATAGTGGACACTGAAGCTTTCTTT. Translating gives CASRGRGIKIVDTEAFF.

The DNA of the CDR3 is TGTGCCAGCAGTTTAGAACAGAACTACGAGCAGTACTTC. Encoded protein: CASSLEQNYEQYF. V is TRBV27 and J is TRBJ2-7, with D uncertain. V lost 2 bases and J lost 3, with 8 bases in between. The CDR3 length is 13 residues. Germline lookup yields CDR1 MNHEY and CDR2 SMNVEV (reference sequence).

The table lists this clone with a count of one. V is TRBV4-3 and J is TRBJ1-2; 7 positions match TRBD1. The germline gives CDR1 LGHNA, CDR2 YSLEER. With V trimmed by 3 bases and J by 4 bases, 14 bases remained unmatched. The CDR3 runs 17 residues. In DNA, the CDR3 is TGCGCCAGCAGCCATCCAAAACAGGGGAACATAGGCTATGGCTACACCTTC. Residues: CASSHPKQGNIGYGYTF.

V and J are TRBV14 and TRBJ2-3; D uncertain. With 8 bases removed from V and 2 bases from J, the gap between germline ends came to 11 bases. CDR1 is SGHDN, CDR2 FVKESK, per germline. The CDR3 has 13 amino acids. The CDR3 loop is CASSLLATDTQYF. The CDR3 DNA is TGTGCCAGCTCCTTACTCGCCACAGATACGCAGTATTTT.

Details on this clone: Other DNA variants within this sample encode the same CDR3. The V and J genes are TRBV5-5 and TRBJ1-5; 9 bases are shared with TRBD1. The CDR3 runs to 14 residues. Germline V gives CDR1 SGHKS, CDR2 YYEKEE (reference sequence). V lost 4 bases and J lost 4; bases outside the gene matches: 3. Written as DNA, the CDR3 is TGTGCCAGCAGCCGAGGGACAGGGAATCAGCCCCAGCATTTT. This codes for CASSRGTGNQPQHF.

The chain employs TRBV14 and TRBJ1-1; no clear D gene. The CDR3 is 13 amino acids. CDR1 and CDR2 (germline): SGHDN, FVKESK. V was shortened by 4 bases and J by 11 bases, with 17 bases between the two germline ends. The DNA for the CDR3 is TGTGCCAGCAGCCCTAGAGGTCTGCGCGGGGCTTTCTTT. It translates to CASSPRGLRGAFF.